One and the same sample provided the 2 T cell receptor beta chains below, sequenced in a study of OX40 agonist ivuxolimab in advanced cancers. TCRdb's copy holds only in-frame clones and misses some; the assay was immunoSEQ multiplex PCR. The sample has almost 45,000 clones; over 75% are singletons. The material was CD4+ or CD8+ T cells sorted from blood, obtained in a trial of the OX40 agonist ivuxolimab. These receptors were obtained from an adult with an advanced solid tumor such as melanoma, head and neck, liver or kidney cancer.

The V gene is TRBV19, the J gene TRBJ1-5, with no clear D. V lost 7 bases, J lost 0 bases, and 13 bases lay in between. This CDR3 is 15 amino acids long. CDR1 LNHDA and CDR2 SQIVND come from the germline V gene (reference sequence). CDR3 residues: CASTPDGYSNQPQHF. CDR3 in DNA: TGTGCCAGTACCCCGGATGGTTATAGCAATCAGCCCCAGCATTTT.

This rearrangement joins TRBV6-1 to TRBJ2-5, with D possibly being TRBD2 (6 bases). The CDR3 covers 16 residues. Germline CDR1 and CDR2: MNHNS and SASEGT. V shed 1 base and J shed 5 bases, with 17 bases lying between them. The CDR3 nucleotides are TGTGCCAGCAGTGAAGGTGACAGCGGACTATCGGAGACCCAGTACTTC. It codes for CASSEGDSGLSETQYF.